The 6 T cell receptor beta chains listed next were all sequenced from one sample in a study of cytomegalovirus exposure and HLA in healthy donors. In the PCR, 60 Vbeta and 13 Jbeta primers were used. Measured with immunoSEQ multiplex PCR; TCRdb has only the in-frame clones, and not every one. The table has around 100,000 clones, under 85% seen once. Sample: PBMCs. These receptors came from a man in his thirties or forties in good health and CMV-seropositive.

Regarding this clone: Other DNA sequences within the sample encode an identical CDR3. The chain is built from TRBV30 and TRBJ2-7; no clear D gene. Trimming pared 2 bases from V and 6 bases from J, leaving 17 bases between. The CDR3 spans 14 residues. Looked up from germline, CDR1 is GTSNPN and CDR2 is SVGIG (reference sequence). The CDR3 here is CAWSLNLEMAEQYF. In DNA, the CDR3 is TGTGCCTGGAGTCTCAACCTGGAGATGGCCGAGCAGTACTTC.

The rearrangement uses TRBV6-5 and TRBJ2-3, with no clear D. Germline loops: CDR1 MNHEY, CDR2 SVGAGI. The V end lost 4 bases, the J end lost 5 bases, and 10 bases lay between the germline ends. The CDR3 totals 13 residues. The DNA of the CDR3 is TGTGCCAGCAGTTCATCGTTCGGAGATACGCAGTATTTT. This codes for CASSSSFGDTQYF.

The sample holds a few counts of this clone. The chain joins TRBV6-5 to TRBJ2-1; D might be TRBD2 (6 bases). The V end was cut by 0 bases, the J end by 4 bases, with 10 bases between. Germline V gene data show CDR1 as MNHEY and CDR2 as SVGAGI. The CDR3 has 15 residues. CDR3 in amino acids: CASSYSRGRYNEQFF. As DNA, the CDR3 is TGTGCCAGCAGTTACTCGCGGGGCAGGTACAATGAGCAGTTCTTC.

This chain links TRBV4-1 with TRBJ1-2; 9 bases are shared with TRBD1. This CDR3 has 17 amino acids. Trimming at V came to 1 base and at J to 6 bases, leaving 12 bases not matched to a gene. CDR1 MGHRA and CDR2 YSYEKL come from the germline V gene. CDR3 nucleotide sequence: TGCGCCAGCAGCCAAGTTTCCACCTCGGGACAGGGAGATGGCTACACCTTC. Its translation: CASSQVSTSGQGDGYTF.

This clone was counted between two and nine times. The rearrangement links TRBV19 to TRBJ2-5; 8 nucleotides agree with TRBD1. V shed 5 bases, J shed 2 bases, and the junction held 4 bases outside the gene matches. Germline V lookup: CDR1 LNHDA, CDR2 SQIVND (reference sequence). This CDR3 has 14 amino acids. The CDR3 DNA reads as TGTGCCAGTAGTGTAAACAGGGGGCAAGAGACCCAGTACTTC. This sequence encodes CASSVNRGQETQYF.

This chain connects TRBV2 to TRBJ2-2; 7 bases agree with TRBD1. Germline lookup yields CDR1 SNHLY and CDR2 FYNNEI. Trimming cost V 5 bases and J 0 bases; bases outside gene matches: 3. The CDR3 loop spans 15 amino acids. The CDR3 DNA sequence: TGTGCCAGCAGTCGACAGGGCACGAACACCGGGGAGCTGTTTTTT. This encodes CASSRQGTNTGELFF.